Detailed here is one T cell receptor beta chain. TCRdb independently ran MiXCR on the RT-PCR reads; one entry per CDR3 protein. This table has hundreds of thousands of distinct CDR3 sequences, approximately 23% appearing once. This specimen comes from a study of response to subunit inactivated influenza vaccine. J was trimmed by 1 base and V by 5 bases; bases with no gene match: 4. CDR1 is MGHDK, CDR2 SYGVNS, per germline. The CDR3 consists of 14 residues. This rearrangement joins TRBV25-1 to TRBJ2-5; 7 bases fit TRBD1. The receptor comes from a man between 50 and 69 years old who received an inactivated influenza vaccine. Specimen: PBMCs from blood, collected less than 22 months after vaccination. Here the CDR3 DNA reads TGTGCCAGCAGTAAGCAGGGGGTCCAAGAGACCCAGTACTTC. Protein sequence: CASSKQGVQETQYF.